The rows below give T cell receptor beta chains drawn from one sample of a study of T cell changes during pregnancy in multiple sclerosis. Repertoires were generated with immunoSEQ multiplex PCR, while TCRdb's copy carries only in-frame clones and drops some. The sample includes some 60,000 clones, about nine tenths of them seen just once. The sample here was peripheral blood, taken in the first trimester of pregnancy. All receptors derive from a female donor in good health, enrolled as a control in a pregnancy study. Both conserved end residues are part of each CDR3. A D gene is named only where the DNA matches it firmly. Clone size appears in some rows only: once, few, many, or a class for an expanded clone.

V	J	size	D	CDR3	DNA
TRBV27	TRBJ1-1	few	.	CASSLLTAGNTEAFF	TGTGCCAGCAGTTTATTGACGGCAGGGAACACTGAAGCTTTCTTT
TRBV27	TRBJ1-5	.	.	CASSTDSHQPQHF	TGTGCCAGCAGTACCGACAGCCATCAGCCCCAGCATTTT
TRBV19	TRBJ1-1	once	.	CASKQGNTEAFF	TGTGCCAGTAAACAGGGGAACACTGAAGCTTTCTTT
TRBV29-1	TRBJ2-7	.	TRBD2	CSVDQRGEPYEQYF	TGCAGCGTTGACCAGCGGGGGGAACCCTACGAGCAGTACTTC
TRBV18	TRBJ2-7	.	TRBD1	CASSPTGTGNYEQYF	TGTGCCAGCTCACCTACCGGGACAGGGAACTACGAGCAGTACTTC
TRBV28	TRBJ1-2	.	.	CASSETGYPYGYTF	TGTGCCAGCAGTGAGACAGGTTACCCCTATGGCTACACCTTC
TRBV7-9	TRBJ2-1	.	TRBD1	CASSKTGEVSFPNEQFF	TGTGCCAGCAGCAAAACAGGGGAAGTAAGCTTTCCCAATGAGCAGTTCTTC
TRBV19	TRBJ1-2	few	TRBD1	CASSSRTGGNYGYTF	TGTGCCAGTAGTTCCCGGACAGGGGGTAACTATGGCTACACCTTC
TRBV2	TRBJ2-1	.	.	CASSVMNEQFF	TGTGCCAGCAGTGTAATGAATGAGCAGTTCTTC
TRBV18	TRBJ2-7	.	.	CASSPGQLTTSSYEQYF	TGTGCCAGCTCACCCGGACAGCTTACTACCAGCTCCTACGAGCAGTACTTC
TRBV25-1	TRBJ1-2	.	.	CASSTPGHENAAGYTF	TGTGCCAGCAGTACTCCGGGACACGAAAATGCGGCAGGCTACACCTTC
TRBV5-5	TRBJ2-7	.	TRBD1	CASSLEGQGLEQYF	TGTGCCAGCAGTTTAGAGGGACAGGGGCTTGAGCAGTACTTC
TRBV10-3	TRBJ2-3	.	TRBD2	CATSSTGTSWDTQYF	TGTGCCACTTCTTCAACCGGGACTAGTTGGGATACGCAGTATTTT
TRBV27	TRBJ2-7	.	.	CASSSQGPSYEQYF	TGTGCCAGCAGTTCGCAGGGGCCGTCCTACGAGCAGTACTTC
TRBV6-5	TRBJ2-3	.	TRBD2	CASSMTSQLTDTQYF	TGTGCCAGCAGTATGACTAGCCAACTCACAGATACGCAGTATTTT
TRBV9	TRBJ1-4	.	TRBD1	CASSVGDRGGANEKLFF	TGTGCCAGCAGCGTGGGGGACAGGGGTGGGGCTAATGAAAAACTGTTTTTT
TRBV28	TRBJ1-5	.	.	CASSLRTVPNQPQHF	TGTGCCAGCAGTTTAAGGACAGTTCCCAATCAGCCCCAGCATTTT
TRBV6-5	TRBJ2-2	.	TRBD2	CASSPWGGTGELFF	TGTGCCAGCAGCCCATGGGGGGGCACCGGGGAGCTGTTTTTT
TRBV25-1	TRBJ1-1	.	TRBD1	CASTNPGRGLGTEAFF	TGTGCCAGCACTAACCCGGGCAGGGGGCTGGGCACTGAAGCTTTCTTT
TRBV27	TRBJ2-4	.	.	CASSFATGNKNIQYF	TGTGCCAGCAGTTTCGCTACGGGAAACAAAAACATTCAGTACTTC
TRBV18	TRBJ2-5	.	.	CASSFSLSFQETQYF	TGTGCCAGCTCTTTTTCCCTCTCCTTCCAAGAGACCCAGTACTTC
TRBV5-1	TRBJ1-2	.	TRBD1	CASSVQGRGYGYTF	TGCGCCAGCAGCGTACAGGGGCGAGGGTATGGCTACACCTTC
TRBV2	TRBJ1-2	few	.	CASIALGASGYTF	TGTGCCAGCATCGCGCTGGGAGCTTCTGGCTACACCTTC
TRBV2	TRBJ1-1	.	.	CASSSRTLVEAFF	TGTGCCAGCAGCTCTAGAACGCTAGTTGAAGCTTTCTTT
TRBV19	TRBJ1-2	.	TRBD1	CASSIIGTGGYGYTF	TGTGCCAGTAGTATTATAGGGACAGGGGGCTATGGCTACACCTTC
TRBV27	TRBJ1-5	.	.	CASSLEKVVSQPQHF	TGTGCCAGCAGTTTGGAGAAGGTAGTAAGCCAGCCCCAGCATTTT
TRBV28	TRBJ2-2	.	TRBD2	CASSSSLGLAGAGELFF	TGTGCCAGCAGTTCCTCCCTCGGACTAGCGGGAGCCGGGGAGCTGTTTTTT
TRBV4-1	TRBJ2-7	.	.	CASSPWTGGTFPEQYF	TGCGCCAGCAGCCCTTGGACCGGCGGGACTTTTCCCGAGCAGTACTTC
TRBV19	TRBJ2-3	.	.	CATGGGDTDTQYF	TGTGCCACTGGGGGAGGAGACACAGATACGCAGTATTTT
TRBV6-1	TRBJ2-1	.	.	CASSEVGGEQFF	TGTGCCAGCAGTGAAGTAGGCGGTGAGCAGTTCTTC
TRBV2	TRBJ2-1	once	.	CASSDPQVAHNEQFF	TGTGCCAGCAGTGACCCACAAGTGGCCCACAATGAGCAGTTCTTC
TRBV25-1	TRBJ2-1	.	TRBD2	CASSGLTSGNPYNEQFF	TGTGCCAGCAGTGGCTTGACTAGCGGTAACCCCTACAATGAGCAGTTCTTC
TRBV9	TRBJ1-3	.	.	CASSVAVSGNTIYF	TGTGCCAGCAGCGTAGCAGTCTCTGGAAACACCATATATTTT
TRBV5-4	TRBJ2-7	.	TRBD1	CASSSPQGSSYEQYF	TGTGCCAGCAGCTCCCCACAGGGGTCATCCTACGAGCAGTACTTC
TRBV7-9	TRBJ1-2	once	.	CASSSGLFPGYGYTF	TGTGCCAGCAGCTCAGGGCTATTCCCTGGTTATGGCTACACCTTC